Described below is a single T cell receptor beta chain sequence and its context. Sequencing was performed with immunoSEQ multiplex PCR; in TCRdb, only in-frame clones are kept and a portion is missing. The table shows approximately 170,000 clones, with about 93% occurring only once. The sample belongs to a study of control samples from healthy donors and cancer patients. The germline gives CDR1 MDHEN, CDR2 SYDVKM. The CDR3 covers 12 residues. The V gene lost 8 bases and the J gene lost 3 bases, with 8 bases spanning the gap. The sequencing sample was made of blood. This chain connects TRBV28 to TRBJ2-1, with D unclear. The TCR comes from a woman in her thirties in good health. CDR3 protein: CASGTGYNEQFF. The CDR3 bases are TGTGCCAGCGGAACGGGCTACAATGAGCAGTTCTTC.